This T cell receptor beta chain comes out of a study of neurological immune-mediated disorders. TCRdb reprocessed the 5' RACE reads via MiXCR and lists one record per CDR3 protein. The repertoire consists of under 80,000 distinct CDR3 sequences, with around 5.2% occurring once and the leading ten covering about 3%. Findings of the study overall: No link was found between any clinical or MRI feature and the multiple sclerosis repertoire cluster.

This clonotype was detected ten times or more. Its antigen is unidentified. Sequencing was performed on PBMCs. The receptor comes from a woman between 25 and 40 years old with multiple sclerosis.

CDR3 sequence reads: CASSVARTGEAFF. The DNA for the CDR3 is TGTGCCAGCAGCGTAGCGAGGACAGGAGAAGCTTTCTTT. V is TRBV9 and J is TRBJ1-1; 7 nucleotides align to TRBD1. The CDR3 is made up of 13 amino acids. J lost 8 bases, V lost 0 bases, and 4 bases had no gene match. Germline values: CDR1 SGDLS, CDR2 YYNGEE.